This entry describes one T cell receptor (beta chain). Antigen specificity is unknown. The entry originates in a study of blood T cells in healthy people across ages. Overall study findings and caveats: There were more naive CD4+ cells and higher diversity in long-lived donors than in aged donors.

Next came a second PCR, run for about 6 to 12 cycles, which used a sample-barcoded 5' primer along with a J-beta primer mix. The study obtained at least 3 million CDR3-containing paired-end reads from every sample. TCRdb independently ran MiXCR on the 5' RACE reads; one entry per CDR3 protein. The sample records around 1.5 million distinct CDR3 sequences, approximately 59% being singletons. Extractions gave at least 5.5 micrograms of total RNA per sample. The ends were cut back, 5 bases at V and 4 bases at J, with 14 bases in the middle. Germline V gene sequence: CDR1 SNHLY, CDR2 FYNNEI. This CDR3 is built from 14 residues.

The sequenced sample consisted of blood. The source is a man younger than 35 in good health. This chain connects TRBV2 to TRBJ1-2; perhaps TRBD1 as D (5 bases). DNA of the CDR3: TGTGCCAGCAGTTACGGGGGGTCCTCCTATGGCTACACCTTC. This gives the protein CASSYGGSSYGYTF.